This T cell receptor beta chain emerged from a study of early T cells in non-severe SARS-CoV-2 infection. The CDR3 contains 17 residues. V was pared by 5 bases and J by 4 bases, with 21 bases between. Germline CDR1 and CDR2: MNHEY and SMNVEV (reference sequence). Using its own MiXCR run on the 5' RACE reads, TCRdb lists one record per CDR3 protein. The sample includes about 48,000 distinct CDR3 sequences, over 7.5% seen only once; the top ten take roughly 8.3%. This clonotype has a count of ten or more. Sequences were obtained from whole blood. This receptor was taken from an adult who was a healthcare worker with PCR-confirmed SARS-CoV-2 infection or an uninfected control (not recorded which). The genes are TRBV27 and TRBJ2-1, with D possibly TRBD1 on 6 matching bases. The DNA of the CDR3 is TGTGCCAGCAGTCCACCTTACCGGGACATAGTTTACAATGAGCAGTTCTTC. Its translation: CASSPPYRDIVYNEQFF.